A selection of T cell receptor beta chains follows, all from one sample in a study of monozygotic twins with inflammatory bowel disease. With the 5' RACE reads reprocessed, TCRdb shows one record per CDR3 protein and no DNA. Its listing shows around 400,000 distinct CDR3 sequences. What was sequenced was blood. The receptors were gathered from a human donor with ulcerative colitis or Crohn's disease, or a healthy co-twin of an affected twin (not recorded which). The CDR3 runs from the conserved cysteine through the conserved F or W.

j_call v_call cdr3_aa
TRBJ2-7 TRBV24-1 CATSGKGGGYEQYF
TRBJ1-1 TRBV5-1 CASSHGQLGLYTEAFF
TRBJ2-5 TRBV27 CASSFGLAGETQYF
TRBJ2-6 TRBV12-3/TRBV12-4 CASSLIQGSSGANVLTF
TRBJ2-7 TRBV5-1 CASSLVDGGAGEQYF
TRBJ1-1 TRBV6-2/TRBV6-3 CASTQGAWGTEAFF
TRBJ1-6 TRBV14 CASSQAFRNSPLHF
TRBJ1-1 TRBV5-4 CASSLQGTLNTEAFF
TRBJ2-7 TRBV30 CAWSRPREQYF
TRBJ2-2 TRBV7-6 CASSPESDRELFF
TRBJ2-2 TRBV28 CASRGQGRFIGELFF
TRBJ2-1 TRBV5-1 CASSSAQLAPNEQFF
TRBJ2-1 TRBV28 CASSFRAGSYNEQFF
TRBJ1-2 TRBV6-1 CAISPITGDYGYTF
TRBJ2-7 TRBV7-2 CASSWSERGSYEQYF
TRBJ2-5 TRBV5-8 CASSPFGTSETQYF
TRBJ2-1 TRBV20-1 CSARKTGPTNEQFF
TRBJ1-1 TRBV3-1 CASSREGVEAFF
TRBJ2-7 TRBV20-1 CSAHTVGLRLSEQYF
TRBJ2-2 TRBV7-3 CASSSSSGNTGELFF
TRBJ1-2 TRBV6-2/TRBV6-3 CASSYRDSYYGYTF
TRBJ2-3 TRBV4-1 CASSQVSQRGTDTQYF
TRBJ1-2 TRBV7-2 CASSPSGGTNYGYTF
TRBJ2-6 TRBV11-2 CASSQGLAGGSGANVLTF
TRBJ1-6 TRBV15 CATSREGQGNSPLHF
TRBJ2-2 TRBV5-1 CASSSDSLTGELFF
TRBJ2-3 TRBV27 CASSSGRGLDTQYF
TRBJ1-4 TRBV6-1 CASTKGGAMDKLFF
TRBJ2-1 TRBV5-5 CASSLFTSGAYNEQFF
TRBJ1-2 TRBV10-3 CAIPRHDRGYTF
TRBJ2-5 TRBV27 CASSPGQNQETQYF